The clone carrying this T cell receptor beta chain was seen at least ten times. The antigen remains undetermined. In TCRdb, the 5' RACE reads were re-called with MiXCR into one record per CDR3 protein. The sample records roughly 700,000 distinct CDR3 sequences, 15% to 20% being singletons. This specimen comes from a study of CD8 T cells in ankylosing spondylitis. General study findings and limits: Relatively scarce in peripheral blood, disease-linked clones were CD8+. In synovial fluid and blood from reactive arthritis, some motif variants were previously reported. Characteristic, it appeared, of ankylosing spondylitis blood was a TCR beta motif of eight highly homologous variants.

The CDR3 contains 14 residues. Germline CDR1 SGHRS, CDR2 YFSETQ. Trimming took 5 bases from V and 4 from J; bases not matched to a gene: 7. Sequenced sample: blood, either unsorted or a sorted T cell fraction (not recorded which). The chain carries TRBV5-1 and TRBJ1-1, with 8 nucleotides matching TRBD1. This clonotype was sampled from a male donor with ankylosing spondylitis. The CDR3 protein is CASSLTGAGTEAFF. The CDR3 nucleotides read TGCGCCAGCAGTTTGACAGGGGCCGGCACTGAAGCTTTCTTT.